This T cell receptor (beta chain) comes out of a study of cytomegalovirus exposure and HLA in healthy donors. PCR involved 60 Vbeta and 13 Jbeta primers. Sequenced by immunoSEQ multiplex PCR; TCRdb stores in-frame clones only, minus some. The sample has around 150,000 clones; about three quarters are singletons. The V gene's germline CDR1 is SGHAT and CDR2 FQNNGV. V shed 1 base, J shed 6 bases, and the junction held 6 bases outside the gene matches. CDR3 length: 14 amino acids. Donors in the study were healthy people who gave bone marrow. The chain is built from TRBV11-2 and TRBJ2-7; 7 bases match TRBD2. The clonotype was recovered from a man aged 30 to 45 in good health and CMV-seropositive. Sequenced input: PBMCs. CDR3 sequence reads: CASSLAGGVAEQYF. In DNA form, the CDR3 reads TGTGCCAGCAGCTTAGCTGGGGGGGTAGCCGAGCAGTACTTC.